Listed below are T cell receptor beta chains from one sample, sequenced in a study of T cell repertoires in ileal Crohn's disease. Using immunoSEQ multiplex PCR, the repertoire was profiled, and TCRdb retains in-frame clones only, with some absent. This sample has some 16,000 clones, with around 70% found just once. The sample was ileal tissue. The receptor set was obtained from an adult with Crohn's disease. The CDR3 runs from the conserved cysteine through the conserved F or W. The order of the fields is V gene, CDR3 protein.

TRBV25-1,CASSGGYGYTF
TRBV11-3,CASSLDARAAGELFF
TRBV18,CASSLGQTNQPQHF
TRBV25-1,CASSVPGRGVNTGELFF
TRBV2,CASSLGGWLSPQHF
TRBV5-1,CASSRTGRKETQYF
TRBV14,CASSQTVSGNTIYF
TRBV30,CAWIQKTGANVLTF
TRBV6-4,CASSHGSQRTASNQPQHF
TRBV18,CASSPEFRQGTNEQFF
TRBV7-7,CASSSDIGQPQHF
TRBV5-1,CASSKTGVDTQYF
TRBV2,CASSGYTGRNQPQHF
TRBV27,CASSLYRGSTGELFF
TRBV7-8,CASSVAYPGQGVMGNQPQHF
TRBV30,CAWTSSSYNEQFF
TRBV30,CAWSGGGEQYF
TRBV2,CASSPQGRRSYEQYF
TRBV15,CATSRADRVGGYTF
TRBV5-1,CASNTLPSDSYNEQFF
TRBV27,CASSLRTGDLYEQYF
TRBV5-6,CASSQIRDRVNIQYF
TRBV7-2,CASSSLDRAKLFF
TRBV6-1,CASSPDNEQFF
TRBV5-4,CASSRVGGSGELFF
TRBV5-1,CASSLDGSYNSPLHF
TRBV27,CASSLSSGGESYGYTF
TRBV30,CAWRGNRGRSSYNEQFF
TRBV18,CASSRDRGASSTEAFF
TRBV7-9,CASSPRTSGTNTGELFF
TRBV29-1,CSAPGTGMVTQYF
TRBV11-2,CASSLDLLAGGYEQYF
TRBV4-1,CASSPSPGNTIYF
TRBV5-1,CASSLGWASGNTIYF
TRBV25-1,CASRAQGAFYEQYF
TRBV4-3,CASSHSTTGTSGNTIYF
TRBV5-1,CASSARTSVEAREQYF
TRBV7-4,CASSRGAGTSLNEQFF
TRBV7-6,CASSRAGLEAGELFF
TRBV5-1,CASSLAGTSGRLWGAFF